These 13 T cell receptor beta chains were sequenced from one sample in a study of blood T cell repertoires in COVID-19. Profiling relied on immunoSEQ multiplex PCR, and the TCRdb table lists in-frame clones only, not all of them. The repertoire has 250,000 to 300,000 clones, 88% of them found once; the top ten carry around 0.9%. The material sequenced was PBMCs or T cells enriched from blood (not recorded which). These receptors were obtained from a young woman who had recovered from COVID-19.

This clone was recorded once. The chain is built from TRBV20-1 and TRBJ2-1, with D possibly TRBD2 on 5 matching bases. The ends were cut back, 3 bases at V and 5 bases at J, with 8 bases in the middle. This CDR3 region has 12 residues. Germline assignment: CDR1 DFQATT and CDR2 SNEGSKA (reference sequence). CDR3 amino acids: CSASRGNNEQFF. DNA for the CDR3: TGCAGTGCTAGTCGAGGGAACAATGAGCAGTTCTTC.

The J gene is TRBJ1-3, the V gene TRBV7-9; no firm D call. Trimming shortened V by 5 bases and J by 0 bases, and 11 bases separated the two germline ends. Germline values: CDR1 SEHNR, CDR2 FQNEAQ (reference sequence). The CDR3 totals 15 residues. The chain's CDR3 is CASSGRVHSGNTIYF. CDR3 sequence (DNA): TGTGCCAGCAGCGGGAGGGTGCACTCTGGAAACACCATATATTTT.

V and J are TRBV4-1 and TRBJ1-5; TRBD1 matches at 12 bases. The CDR3 consists of 15 residues. Trimming at V came to 0 bases and at J to 8 bases, leaving 2 bases not matched to a gene. Germline V gives CDR1 MGHRA, CDR2 YSYEKL. In DNA form, the CDR3 reads TGCGCCAGCAGCCAAGAAGGGACAGGGGGCAAGCCCCAGCATTTT. This translates into CASSQEGTGGKPQHF.

The chain carries TRBV6-5 and TRBJ1-5; maybe TRBD1 (5 bases). The CDR3 extends over 14 amino acids. V lost 9 bases and J 3 bases, leaving 15 bases between the germline ends. Germline V gives CDR1 MNHEY, CDR2 SVGAGI. This CDR3 reads CARAPGHYNQPQHF. CDR3 nucleotide sequence: TGTGCCAGGGCGCCAGGGCACTACAATCAGCCCCAGCATTTT.

This sequence joins TRBV20-1 and TRBJ1-5; D is perhaps TRBD1 (5 bases). The CDR3 sequence is 19 residues long. The germline CDR1 and CDR2 sequences are DFQATT and SNEGSKA (reference sequence). V was pared by 3 bases and J by 0 bases, with 24 bases between. CDR3 sequence: CSASPPRGRWTFSNQPQHF. DNA for the CDR3: TGCAGTGCTAGTCCTCCTAGGGGCAGATGGACCTTTAGCAATCAGCCCCAGCATTTT.

CDR3 protein: CASSQTGWTRGTDTQYF. In DNA form, the CDR3 reads TGTGCCAGCAGCCAGACGGGTTGGACTAGAGGCACAGATACGCAGTATTTT. V is TRBV3-1 (or the pseudogene TRBV3-2) and J is TRBJ2-3; 7 positions match TRBD2. The CDR3 is 17 residues long. Trimming at V came to 3 bases and at J to 1 base, leaving 10 bases not matched to a gene. The germline gives CDR1 LGHDT, CDR2 YNNKEL (reference sequence).

This sequence joins TRBV18 and TRBJ1-3, with unresolved D. Trimming removed 3 bases at V and 0 bases at J, with 12 bases between. Germline CDR1 is KGHSH and CDR2 is LQKENI. This CDR3 comprises 16 residues. In nucleotides, the CDR3 is TGTGCCAGCTCACCGCCACAGTTGAGCTCTGGAAACACCATATATTTT. Encoded protein: CASSPPQLSSGNTIYF. Looking up the rest from reference TRBV18 and TRBJ1-3 gives the full variable domain: NAGVMQNPRHLVRRRGQEARLRCSPMKGHSHVYWYRQLPEEGLKFMVYLQKENIIDESGMPKERFSAEFPKEGPSILRIQQVVRGDSAAYFCASSPPQLSSGNTIYFGEGSWLTVV.

The V call is TRBV19, the J call TRBJ2-1; 11 bases are a match to TRBD2. The trim removed 5 bases at V and 7 bases at J, leaving 13 bases unmatched. The CDR3 length is 17 residues. From germline, CDR1 is LNHDA and CDR2 SQIVND (reference sequence). The CDR3: CASSPSPTSGRWNEQFF. CDR3 bases: TGTGCCAGTAGTCCCTCCCCCACTAGCGGGAGATGGAATGAGCAGTTCTTC.

The sample holds many counts of this clone. The chain links TRBV28 to TRBJ2-1; D uncertain. Germline V gene lookup returns CDR1 MDHEN and CDR2 SYDVKM. The CDR3 is made up of 11 amino acids. The DNA of the CDR3 is TGTGTAACTGGAGCCTACAATGAGCAGTTCTTC. It specifies CVTGAYNEQFF.

The chain recombines TRBV11-3 with TRBJ2-3; the D gene is possibly TRBD2 (6 bases). V lost 0 bases and J 3 bases, leaving 10 bases between the germline ends. Germline values: CDR1 SGHNT, CDR2 YENEEA. This CDR3 contains 15 residues. CDR3 in amino acids: CASSLDGGGTDTQYF. CDR3 in DNA: TGTGCCAGCAGCTTAGACGGGGGTGGGACAGATACGCAGTATTTT.

The rearrangement uses TRBV7-9 and TRBJ1-6; unclear D gene. The germline V and J ends were trimmed by 4 bases and 4 bases, with 11 bases remaining between them. The CDR3 spans 15 residues. CDR1 is SEHNR and CDR2 is FQNEAQ in the germline V gene (reference sequence). Here the CDR3 DNA reads TGTGCCAGCAGCTACTATTTGAGTTATAATTCACCCCTCCACTTT. Translated: CASSYYLSYNSPLHF.

The V and J genes are TRBV6-2 or TRBV6-3 and TRBJ2-2, with D maybe TRBD1 (5 bases). The V and J ends lost 5 bases and 4 bases respectively, with 11 bases between them. The germline V gene encodes CDR1 MNHEY and CDR2 SVGEGT. CDR3 length: 14 amino acids. For the CDR3, the DNA is TGTGCCAGCAGTAAAATAGGGGCCACCGGGGAGCTGTTTTTT. Translated, it gives CASSKIGATGELFF.

This clone was counted a few times. The V call is TRBV7-2, the J call TRBJ2-7; perhaps TRBD2 as D (5 bases). V lost 8 bases, J lost 5 bases, and 16 bases lay in between. Germline V gene data show CDR1 as SGHTA and CDR2 as FQGNSA. The CDR3 is made up of 13 amino acids. The CDR3 DNA follows: TGTGCCAGCTCCGAGGGCGCTGGGCACGAGCAGTACTTC. It translates to CASSEGAGHEQYF.